The clone carrying this T cell receptor beta chain was counted a few times. This sample is drawn from a study of blood T cell repertoires in COVID-19. At the level of the study: COVID-19 samples collected from the United States, Italy and Spain covered acute and convalescent phases. Sample material is recorded as cDNA or gDNA derived from T cells, B-cell-depleted T cells, or PBMCs.

Germline V gives CDR1 SGHVS, CDR2 FQNEAQ. This CDR3 is built from 14 residues. V dropped 0 bases and J dropped 0 bases, with 5 bases sitting between them. Seattle enrolled patients during active infection and tracked them longitudinally. Original data processing: Counts of nucleated cells, estimated from reference gene primer amplification, were obtained. The protocol was immunoSEQ multiplex PCR, while the TCRdb copy is restricted to in-frame clones and leaves out a portion. From that table come the V and J calls and clone size; the DNA was used to work out D and trimming. The sample consists of 70,000 or so clones, 80% of them appearing once.

This sequence joins TRBV7-8 and TRBJ1-1; no clear D. The receptor comes from a man in his fifties with COVID-19, enrolled during active disease. Sequenced material: peripheral blood. In DNA, the CDR3 is TGTGCCAGCAGCTTAGCTGAGGTGAACACTGAAGCTTTCTTT. This codes for CASSLAEVNTEAFF.